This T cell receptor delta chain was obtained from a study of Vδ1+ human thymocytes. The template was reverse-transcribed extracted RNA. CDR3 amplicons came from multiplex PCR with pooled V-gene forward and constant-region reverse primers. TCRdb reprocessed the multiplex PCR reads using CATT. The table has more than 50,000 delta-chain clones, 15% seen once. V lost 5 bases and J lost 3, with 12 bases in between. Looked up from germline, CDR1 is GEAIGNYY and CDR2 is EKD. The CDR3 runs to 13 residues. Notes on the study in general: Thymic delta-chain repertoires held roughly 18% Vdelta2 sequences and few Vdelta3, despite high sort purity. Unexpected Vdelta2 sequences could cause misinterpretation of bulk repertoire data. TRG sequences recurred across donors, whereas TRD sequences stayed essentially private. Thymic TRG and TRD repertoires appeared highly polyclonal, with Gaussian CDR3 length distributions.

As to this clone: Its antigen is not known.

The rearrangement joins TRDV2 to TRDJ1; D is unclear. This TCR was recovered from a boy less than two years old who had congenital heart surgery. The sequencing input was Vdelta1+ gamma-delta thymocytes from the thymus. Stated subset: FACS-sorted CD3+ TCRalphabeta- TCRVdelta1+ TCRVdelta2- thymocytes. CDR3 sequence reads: CACVMATADKLIF. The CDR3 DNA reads TGTGCCTGTGTTATGGCTACGGCCGATAAACTCATCTTT.